This T cell receptor beta chain was identified in a study of T cells in Graves' hyperthyroidism and ophthalmopathy. Study-wide results and limits: Most thyroid clonotypes expanded above 0.001 were also detected in blood.

Researchers took RNA transcripts and amplified the TCR beta CDR3 regions from them. The HTBI set primed first-round TCR CDR3 RT-PCR. TCRdb itself ran the multiplex PCR reads through MiXCR, one entry per CDR3 protein. The sample holds under 350,000 distinct CDR3 sequences, 12% to 15% seen once. This clonotype was recorded at least ten times. Antigen unknown. CDR1 is WSHSY, CDR2 SAAADI, per germline. V was clipped by 5 bases and J by 3 bases; unmatched bases: 4. This CDR3 region has 14 residues. Sample: blood. The chain couples TRBV10-2 to TRBJ1-1, with 9 bases matching TRBD1. This receptor was identified in a woman aged 40 to 50 with Graves' ophthalmopathy. CDR3 amino acids: CASSPRDRDTEAFF. DNA for the CDR3: TGCGCCAGCAGTCCCCGGGACAGGGACACTGAAGCTTTCTTT.